The sequence of this T cell receptor beta chain was determined in a study of memory CD4+ T cells and cytomegalovirus serostatus. TCRdb keeps only in-frame clones here, not all; method: immunoSEQ multiplex PCR. The sample lists 40,000 to 55,000 clones, 82% occurring once. Trimming stripped 4 bases from V and 3 bases from J, with 9 bases between. Germline lookup yields CDR1 SGHDN and CDR2 FVKESK. The CDR3 extends over 14 amino acids. The sort gate was single viable CD3+CD4+CD8-CD45RO+ cells for memory CD4+ T cells. The sequence was collected from an adult in good health and CMV-seronegative. The J gene is TRBJ2-2, the V gene TRBV14, with a tentative D call TRBD2 (6 bases). Sequencing was done on a sample of memory CD4+ T cells from blood. DNA of the CDR3: TGTGCCAGCAGCCGAGGGGACTACACCGGGGAGCTGTTTTTT. It is translated as CASSRGDYTGELFF.